This T cell receptor (beta chain) was found in a study of blood T cell repertoires in COVID-19 (dated by TCRdb to 2019 to 2021). With respect to the entire study: The collaborator samples originated in the United States, Italy and Spain and spanned the acute and convalescent phases of COVID-19. The samples were drawn from the first 160 participants of the ongoing ImmuneRACE study and from 950 to 1,500 subjects provided by 6 global collaborators. Deeply sampled blood TCRbeta repertoires from subjects exposed to, actively infected with, or recovered from COVID-19 were included in the dataset. HLA class I and class II types, where available, came from metadata supplied by the sample provider rather than from assay-based typing. Nearly every sample came with metadata listing a de-identified subject ID, COVID-19 status, age in years and sex. The repertoires were released in a freely available public database meant as a resource for research on the immune response to SARS-CoV-2. The prospective study material was composed of cDNA or gDNA derived from T cells, B-cell-depleted T cells, or PBMCs.

The investigation overall reported the following: How much clinical and demographic metadata was included differed by source and by participant, and the metadata was provided uncurated.

TCRbeta CDR3 regions were amplified from genomic DNA by means of the immunoSEQ Assay, a bias-controlled multiplex PCR. As for the original processing: The number of nucleated cells in each sample was estimated by amplification of reference gene primers within the assay. Sequence reads were collapsed and filtered to measure the absolute abundance of every unique TCRbeta CDR3 rearrangement. For each sample, productive Simpson clonality was calculated by taking the square root of Simpson's diversity index across productive rearrangements. TCRdb stores this immuneACCESS table with in-frame sequences only. Part of the clones is absent; in the studies checked, under half of the shortfall reflects unresolved V genes, and no reason is known for the rest. V and J calls and clone size are given by that table; D and trimming were obtained from the DNA. The sample table shows roughly 380,000 clones, and around nine tenths are seen once. The ten largest clones take up 1.5% to 1.8% of the sample.

One collaborating source in Seattle enrolled patients while the patients were actively infected and followed the patients over time throughout the course of disease. Whole blood was collected in K2EDTA tubes by collaborating institutions according to the institutions' own protocols. For TCRbeta analysis, collaborators shipped samples as frozen whole blood, isolated PBMCs, or DNA extracted from either of those sample types. Notes on this clone: Its recognized antigen is unknown. Qualities for individual bases were not recorded, and no much larger clone is one base off.

V and J are truncated by 6 bases and 6 bases respectively, leaving an intervening sequence of 8 bases. The CDR3 covers 11 residues, taking in both the cysteine and the phenylalanine. The kept DNA is CDR3 alone, 33 bases in frame from the first base. CDR1 is given as MNHEY and CDR2 as SMNVEV, both from the germline V gene (reference sequence). Sample: peripheral blood. The sequence joins TRBV27 to TRBJ1-1, with TRBD1 tentatively as D gene (6 bases match). This TCR was sampled from a woman in her thirties or forties with COVID-19, enrolled during active disease. The DNA is as follows: TGTGCCAGCAGGGGGGGGCCTGAAGCTTTCTTT. Translated, it reads CASRGGPEAFF.